This TCR beta chain is drawn from a study of PD-1 blockade in classical Hodgkin lymphoma (dated by TCRdb to the early 2020s). About the investigation overall: Nivolumab dosing was 3 mg/kg intravenously every 2 weeks, continuing until either disease progression or unacceptable toxicity. A peripheral blood immune signature of response to PD-1 blockade in classical Hodgkin lymphoma was defined using TCR beta sequencing and CyTOF.

On this clone: Its antigen has not been determined. No much larger clonotype is one base removed from it; base qualities were not supplied.

In the paper's terms, the time point label means: cycle 4 day 1 (C4D1), after more than five weeks of nivolumab. All trial patients had relapsed after autologous stem cell transplantation, with cohorts A, B and C differing in prior brentuximab vedotin exposure. CD8+ T cells were purified from thawed PBMCs by magnetic negative selection with a Miltenyi CD8+ T cell isolation kit. The trial cohort included 50 to 70 patients with relapsed/refractory classical Hodgkin lymphoma, and each patient had a best overall response of complete response, partial response or progressive disease. Trial patients were treated with single-agent nivolumab in the multi-cohort phase II CheckMate 205 trial. Best overall response was determined by an independent review committee according to the 2007 International Working Group response criteria. Trial PBMCs were obtained immediately prior to nivolumab initiation (C1D1) and on therapy at cycle 2 day 1 and cycle 4 day 1. Peripheral blood was collected in 8 mL Vacutainer Cell Preparation Tubes, from which PBMCs were isolated by centrifugation and then cryopreserved. Purified CD4+ and CD8+ fractions were prepared only for cases where an additional PBMC sample was available. Magnetically labelled cells were removed on LS columns in a quadroMACS separator, and the flow-through was collected as the purified fraction.

Here is what the overall study found, with its caveats: Newly diagnosed patients were reported to have lower baseline TCR diversity than healthy donors, and relapsed/refractory patients were reported to have lower baseline TCR diversity still. By C4D1, a significant rise was seen in CD4+ TCR diversity but not in CD8+ TCR diversity (p=0.0027 vs p=0.16), and the rise was most apparent among complete responders (p=0.02). Only a single clinical trial cohort was studied, and what caused the repertoire differences, possibly disease activity or prior therapy, remained undefined. Lower diversity was seen in patients whose nivolumab began less than 1 year after ASCT, and these patients were left out of later analyses so that immune reconstitution would not confound the results. Baseline diversity similar to that of newly diagnosed patients was observed in trial patients achieving complete response, whereas significantly lower diversity was observed in partial responders and progressors.

The Qiagen DNeasy kit was used to extract genomic DNA both from unsorted PBMCs and from the negatively selected CD4+ and CD8+ fractions. Amplification of TCR beta CDR3 regions was done by immunoSEQ multiplex PCR with primers that anneal to V and J segments. A synthetic immune receptor repertoire was used to minimize amplification bias, and remaining bias was computationally removed after sequencing. As for the original processing: Custom Python scripts were used to quantify repertoire diversity as the Shannon entropy index. Unsorted, CD4+ and CD8+ repertoires were examined separately, except in combined analyses, for which CD4+ and CD8+ sequences were merged in silico. A clone counted as expanded when the clone's frequency after treatment rose at least 2-fold relative to C1D1, and clones undetected at baseline were given a pseudocount of 0.5. Singleton clones were defined as clones with 0 or 1 copy at C1D1, and non-singleton clones were defined as clones with 2 or more copies. By matching protein sequences in sorted samples from the same patient, clones expanded in unsorted samples were annotated as CD4+, CD8+ or unknown. Diversity changes from C1D1 to C4D1 were tested in paired samples using Wilcoxon tests. TCRdb re-hosts the immuneACCESS table, in-frame sequences only. Its copies lack some clones; in the studies checked, an unresolved V gene accounts for under half of them, and the cause for the rest is not known. For V, J and clone size, that table is used; D and trimming come from the DNA. For this sample there are about 20,000 clones; approximately 88% appear just once. Of the sample, around 7% is held by the ten largest clones.

The CDR3 covers 13 residues, taking in both the cysteine and the phenylalanine. Just CDR3 DNA is preserved here, 39 bases in frame from base 1. V loses 4 bases, J loses 2 bases, and the germline ends lie 7 bases apart. From a lookup of the germline V gene, CDR1 and CDR2 are MGHRA and YSYEKL. This TCR was recovered from a human donor with classical Hodgkin lymphoma. The sequenced sample was CD8+ T cells from blood, obtained before the fourth cycle of nivolumab. Here the chain combines TRBV4-1 and TRBJ2-3, with the D gene call left open. At the DNA level, the sequence is TGCGCCAGCAGCCCCGACAACACAGATACGCAGTATTTT. This encodes CASSPDNTDTQYF.